A selection of T cell receptor beta chains follows, all from one sample in a study of CD8 T cells in Susac syndrome. TCRdb reprocessed the immunoSEQ multiplex PCR reads with MiXCR, giving one entry per CDR3 protein. The sample contains around 300,000 distinct CDR3 sequences, around 85% of which appear only once. Sequencing input: CD8+ T cells from PBMCs. The receptors come from a human donor with multiple sclerosis. CDR3s include the opening cysteine and the closing phenylalanine or tryptophan. The order of the fields is D gene, V gene, J gene, clone size, CDR3 DNA, CDR3 protein. D genes are given only for firm matches. Only part of the rows carry a size: once, few, many, or a class if the clone is expanded.

d_gene: NA
v_gene: TRBV29-1
j_gene: TRBJ2-2
abundance: NA
CDR3nt: TGCAGCGTTGAACCTAGCGCCACGAACACCGGGGAGCTGTTTTTT
CDR3aa: CSVEPSATNTGELFF

d_gene: NA
v_gene: TRBV20-1
j_gene: TRBJ2-1
abundance: NA
CDR3nt: TGCAGTCGTGGGAATGAGCAGTTCTTC
CDR3aa: CSRGNEQFF

d_gene: NA
v_gene: TRBV24-1
j_gene: TRBJ2-7
abundance: NA
CDR3nt: TGTGCCACCAGTGACCGGGCCAGCTACAAGCAGTACTTC
CDR3aa: CATSDRASYKQYF

d_gene: NA
v_gene: TRBV5-6
j_gene: TRBJ1-2
abundance: NA
CDR3nt: TGTGCCAGCAGGACAGACCCTAACTATGGCTACACCTTC
CDR3aa: CASRTDPNYGYTF

d_gene: TRBD1
v_gene: TRBV18
j_gene: TRBJ2-7
abundance: NA
CDR3nt: TGTGCCAGCTCCCCAAAGACAGGGGAATCCTACGAGCAGTACTTC
CDR3aa: CASSPKTGESYEQYF

d_gene: TRBD2
v_gene: TRBV9
j_gene: TRBJ2-1
abundance: once
CDR3nt: TGTGCCAGCAGTGGGGACGGCTTGCCGGGACTAGCGGGACTTCCGCCCTACAATGAGCAGTTCTTC
CDR3aa: CASSGDGLPGLAGLPPYNEQFF

d_gene: TRBD1
v_gene: TRBV19
j_gene: TRBJ1-5
abundance: NA
CDR3nt: TGTGCCAGTACCCTACGGACAGGGGATCAGCCCCAGCATTTT
CDR3aa: CASTLRTGDQPQHF

d_gene: TRBD2
v_gene: TRBV7-3
j_gene: TRBJ2-3
abundance: NA
CDR3nt: TGTGCCAGCAGCTCCGGACTAGCGGGAGAGGATACGCAGTATTTT
CDR3aa: CASSSGLAGEDTQYF

d_gene: TRBD1
v_gene: TRBV4-3
j_gene: TRBJ2-1
abundance: NA
CDR3nt: TGCGCCAGCAGCCCCGACAGGGCCTATCCCAATGAGCAGTTCTTC
CDR3aa: CASSPDRAYPNEQFF

d_gene: NA
v_gene: TRBV2
j_gene: TRBJ2-7
abundance: NA
CDR3nt: TGTGCCAGCTGCAGGGGAAACTACGAGCAGTACTTC
CDR3aa: CASCRGNYEQYF

d_gene: TRBD2
v_gene: TRBV6-5
j_gene: TRBJ2-6
abundance: NA
CDR3nt: TGTGCCAGCAGTTACAACTCGGGAGGCGGTGGGGCCAACGTCCTGACTTTC
CDR3aa: CASSYNSGGGGANVLTF